This TCR beta chain was profiled in a study of OX40 agonist ivuxolimab in advanced cancers. Looking at the study overall: Ivuxolimab was a fully human IgG2 agonistic monoclonal antibody targeting the costimulatory receptor OX40 (CD134). The monotherapy dose-escalation portion (N ≈ 57 patients) of the phase I ivuxolimab trial is reported in the paper. The dose-escalation cohort was 82.7% male with a mean age of approximately 60 years, ranging from roughly 20 to 80. Patients were allowed to have had prior anti-PD-1, anti-PD-L1 or anti-CTLA-4 therapy, and around 40% of the dose-escalation patients had previously received checkpoint inhibitors. The purpose of peripheral TCRbeta sequencing was to test whether ivuxolimab changed TCR sequence diversity and led to clonal T-cell expansion. Intravenous ivuxolimab was administered to patients every 2 weeks at six dose levels: 0.01, 0.1, 0.3, 1.5, 3 and 10 mg/kg. Partial responses occurred in three dose-escalation patients, of whom one had hepatocellular carcinoma and two had cutaneous melanoma. Among the 50 to 55 dose-escalation patients, roughly 20 had hepatocellular carcinoma, approximately 15 melanoma, 9 renal cell carcinoma and 9 head and neck cancer.

The trial excluded patients who had a history of autoimmune disease or were on systemic immunosuppression. Peripheral blood for TCR sequencing was collected from all dose cohorts at baseline, on cycle 4 day 1, and on cycle 7 day 1. Samples were obtained from an open-label, multicenter, first-in-human phase I dose-escalation trial of ivuxolimab. Adults with locally advanced or metastatic melanoma, renal cell carcinoma, hepatocellular carcinoma or head and neck squamous cell carcinoma were enrolled in the trial. CD4+ and CD8+ T cells were sorted separately from peripheral blood before TCR sequencing. Regarding this clone: What antigen it recognizes has not been identified. No much larger clone exists at a distance of one base, and base qualities are not known.

Sequences SGHTA (CDR1) and FQGNSA (CDR2) are obtained from the germline V gene. V gives up 1 base and J gives up 3 bases, and the segment between their germline ends measures 7 bases. Measured from the cysteine to the phenylalanine, the CDR3 is 14 residues long. Solely the CDR3 DNA is kept, with 42 bases framed from the first base. Study-wide findings and limitations: After ivuxolimab, expanded clones were on average more numerous among CD8+ T cells than among CD4+ T cells. In the 0.1-3.0 mg/kg groups, partial responders were among the patients with the lowest normalized peripheral clonal expansion, particularly in CD8+ T cells. Clonal expansion of both CD4+ and CD8+ blood T cells was observed from baseline to week 6 at doses 0.1 to 3.0 mg/kg. The antigen specificity of the clonally expanded peripheral T cells was not determined. Low levels of normalized T-cell clonal expansion were also seen in some patients who did not respond.

For sequencing of the TCRbeta CDR3 region, genomic DNA was extracted from the sorted cells. The immunoSEQ Assay was used for sequencing of TCRbeta CDR3 regions. Here the immuneACCESS table is served through TCRdb, limited to in-frame sequences with V and J called. Missing clones are a known gap in these copies; in checked studies unresolved V genes cover under half, and the rest lacks a known reason. Counted in this sample were fewer than 25,000 clones; over 65% of them appeared once. The ten largest make up about 1.5% of the sample. The chain was built from TRBV7-2 and TRBJ1-5; confidence is insufficient to name the D gene. This specimen consisted of CD4+ or CD8+ T cells sorted from blood, obtained in a trial of the OX40 agonist ivuxolimab. The sequence was obtained from an adult with an advanced solid tumor such as melanoma, head and neck, liver or kidney cancer. The nucleotide sequence reads TGTGCCAGCAGCTTAGACGGGTACAATCAGCCCCAGCATTTT. It encodes CASSLDGYNQPQHF.